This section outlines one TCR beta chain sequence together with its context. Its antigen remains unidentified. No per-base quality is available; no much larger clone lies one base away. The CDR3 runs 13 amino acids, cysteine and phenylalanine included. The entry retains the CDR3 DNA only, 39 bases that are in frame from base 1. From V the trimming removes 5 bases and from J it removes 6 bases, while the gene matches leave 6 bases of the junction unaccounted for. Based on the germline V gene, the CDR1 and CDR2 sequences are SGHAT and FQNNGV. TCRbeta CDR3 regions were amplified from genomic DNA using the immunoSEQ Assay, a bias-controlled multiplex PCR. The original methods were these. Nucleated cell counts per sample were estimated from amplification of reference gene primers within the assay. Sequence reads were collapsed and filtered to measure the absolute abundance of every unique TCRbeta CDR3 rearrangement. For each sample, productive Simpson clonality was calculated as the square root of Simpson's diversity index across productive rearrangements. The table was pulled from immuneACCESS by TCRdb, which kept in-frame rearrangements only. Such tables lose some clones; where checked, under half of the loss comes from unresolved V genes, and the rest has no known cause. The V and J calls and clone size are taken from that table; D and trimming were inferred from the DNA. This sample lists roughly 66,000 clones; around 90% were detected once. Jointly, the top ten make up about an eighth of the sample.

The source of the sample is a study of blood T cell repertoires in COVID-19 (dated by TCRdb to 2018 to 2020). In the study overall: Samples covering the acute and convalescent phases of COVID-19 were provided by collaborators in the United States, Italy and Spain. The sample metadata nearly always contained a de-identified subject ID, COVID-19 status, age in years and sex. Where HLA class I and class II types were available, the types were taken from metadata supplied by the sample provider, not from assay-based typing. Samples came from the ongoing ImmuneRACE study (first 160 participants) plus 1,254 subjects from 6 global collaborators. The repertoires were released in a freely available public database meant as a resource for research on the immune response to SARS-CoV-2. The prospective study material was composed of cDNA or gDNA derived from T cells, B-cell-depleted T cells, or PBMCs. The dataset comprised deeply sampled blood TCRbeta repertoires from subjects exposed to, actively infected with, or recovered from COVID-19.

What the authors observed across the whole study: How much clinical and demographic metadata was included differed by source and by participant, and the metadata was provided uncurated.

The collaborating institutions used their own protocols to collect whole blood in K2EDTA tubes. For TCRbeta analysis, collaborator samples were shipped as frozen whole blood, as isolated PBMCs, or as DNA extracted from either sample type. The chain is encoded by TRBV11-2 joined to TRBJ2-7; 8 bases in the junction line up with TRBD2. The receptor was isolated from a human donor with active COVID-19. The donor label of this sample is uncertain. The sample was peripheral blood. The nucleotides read TGTGCCAGCAGCCCCGGGGGGGGGAGCGAGCAGTACTTC. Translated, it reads CASSPGGGSEQYF.